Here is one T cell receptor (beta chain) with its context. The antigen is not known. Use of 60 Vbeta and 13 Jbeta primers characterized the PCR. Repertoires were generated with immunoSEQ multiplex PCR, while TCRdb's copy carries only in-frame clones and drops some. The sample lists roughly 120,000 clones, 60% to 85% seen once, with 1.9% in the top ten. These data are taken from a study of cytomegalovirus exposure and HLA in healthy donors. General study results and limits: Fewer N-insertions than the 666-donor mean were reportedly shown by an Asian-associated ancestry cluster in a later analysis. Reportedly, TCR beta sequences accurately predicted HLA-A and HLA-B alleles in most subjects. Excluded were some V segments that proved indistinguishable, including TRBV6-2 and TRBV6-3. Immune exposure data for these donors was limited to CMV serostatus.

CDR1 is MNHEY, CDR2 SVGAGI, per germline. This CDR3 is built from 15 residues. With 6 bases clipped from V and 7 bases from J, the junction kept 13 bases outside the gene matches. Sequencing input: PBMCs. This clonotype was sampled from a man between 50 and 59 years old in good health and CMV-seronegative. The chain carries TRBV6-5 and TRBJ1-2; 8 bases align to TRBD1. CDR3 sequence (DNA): TGTGCCAGCAGCCGACAGGGGACGTATTTTAGTGGCTACACCTTC. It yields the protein CASSRQGTYFSGYTF.